The 22 T cell receptor beta chains in this list originate from one sample, sequenced in a study of T cell repertoires in cytomegalovirus infection. Via MiXCR, TCRdb re-called the reads, giving one row per CDR3 protein. Of 350,000 to 500,000 distinct CDR3 sequences listed, 30% to 40% are singletons. Sequencing was carried out using PBMCs. The receptors were sampled from a human donor in good health (CMV status not recorded). Some clones in this sample may be carry-over from other donors' samples.

Concerning this clonotype itself: The junction does not match germline at one end; this may be a read error. DNA for the CDR3: TGCAGTGCTAGAGGCGACCAAATGAACACTGGAGCTTTCTTT. Translating gives CSARGDQMNTGAFF. V is TRBV20-1 and J is TRBJ1-1; D remains unclear. Germline CDR1 DFQATT, CDR2 SNEGSKA (reference sequence). The CDR3 consists of 14 residues.

J is TRBJ1-5 and V is TRBV7-2; TRBD1 is a possible D gene (5 bases). Between the trimmed V and J ends, which lost 2 bases and 7 bases, there was a span of 15 bases. CDR3 length: 15 amino acids. Per the germline V gene, CDR1 is SGHTA and CDR2 is FQGNSA. The CDR3 here is CASSLLTGPRQPQHF. Here the CDR3 DNA reads TGTGCCAGCAGCTTACTCACAGGCCCGAGGCAGCCCCAGCATTTT.

Only a few counts were recorded for this clonotype. The V gene is TRBV18, the J gene TRBJ2-3; 14 nucleotides line up with TRBD2. The J segment lost 1 base and the V segment lost 1 base, leaving 4 bases of the junction unmatched. The CDR3 extends over 18 amino acids. Germline CDR1 KGHSH, CDR2 LQKENI. The CDR3 loop is CASSPRLAGGPGTDTQYF. CDR3 DNA: TGTGCCAGCTCACCACGACTAGCGGGGGGGCCCGGCACAGATACGCAGTATTTT.

The chain uses TRBV10-1 and TRBJ1-4, with TRBD1 matching over 9 bases. Germline values: CDR1 WNHNN, CDR2 SYGVQD (reference sequence). This CDR3 is built from 15 residues. V was pared by 3 bases and J by 7 bases, with 6 bases of the junction left unmatched. CDR3 in amino acids: CASSEFGQGSEKLFF. CDR3 in DNA: TGCGCCAGCAGTGAATTCGGACAGGGGAGTGAAAAACTGTTTTTT.

The chain recombines TRBV29-1 with TRBJ2-5; D tentatively fits TRBD1 or TRBD2 (5 bases each). This CDR3 is built from 11 residues. Germline V CDR1 and CDR2: SQVTM, ANQGSEA. Trimming cost V 4 bases and J 3 bases, with 6 bases left between them. The CDR3 here is CSVGGKETQYF. CDR3 coding DNA: TGCAGCGTTGGGGGGAAAGAGACCCAGTACTTC.

This clonotype was counted many times. This sequence joins TRBV7-3 and TRBJ2-7, with D perhaps matching TRBD1 (5 bases). Germline assignment: CDR1 SGHTA and CDR2 FQGTGA. This CDR3 is built from 14 residues. V gave up 0 bases and J gave up 7 bases, with 13 bases separating them. The CDR3: CASSLTPGIGEQYF. The CDR3 DNA sequence: TGTGCCAGCAGCTTAACCCCAGGGATTGGGGAGCAGTACTTC. Full variable domain (rest looked up from reference TRBV7-3 and TRBJ2-7): GAGVSQTPSNKVTEKGKYVELRCDPISGHTALYWYRQSLGQGPEFLIYFQGTGAADDSGLPNDRFFAVRPEGSVSTLKIQRTERGDSAVYLCASSLTPGIGEQYFGPGTRLTVT.

This clonotype was detected ten times or more. The chain is built from TRBV5-6 and TRBJ2-5; TRBD2 is a possible D gene (6 bases). V lost 7 bases to trimming and J lost 9 bases, with 10 bases between them. This CDR3 is built from 10 residues. CDR1 is SGHDT and CDR2 is YYEEEE in the germline V gene. CDR3 residues: CASGGESQYF. The CDR3 coding sequence is TGTGCCAGCGGAGGGGAGTCCCAGTACTTC.

This sequence joins TRBV29-1 and TRBJ1-3; D uncertain. The ends were cut back, 2 bases at V and 0 bases at J, with 5 bases in the middle. The CDR3 runs 13 residues. The germline gives CDR1 SQVTM, CDR2 ANQGSEA. CDR3 loop: CSVERDSGNTIYF. The CDR3 bases are TGCAGCGTTGAAAGGGACTCTGGAAACACCATATATTTT.

In its sample, this clonotype was seen a few times. This chain uses TRBV2 with TRBJ2-5, with a weak D call TRBD2 (6 bases). The CDR3 is made up of 11 amino acids. Per the germline V gene, CDR1 is SNHLY and CDR2 is FYNNEI. The V gene lost 7 bases and the J gene lost 4 bases, with 7 bases spanning the gap. CDR3 amino acids: CASKRVETQYF. CDR3 in DNA: TGTGCCAGCAAGCGGGTAGAGACCCAGTACTTC.

The V and J genes are TRBV12-3 or TRBV12-4 and TRBJ1-6, with a possible D match to TRBD1 (6 bases). The V gene lost 4 bases and the J gene lost 9 bases, with 19 bases spanning the gap. The CDR3 spans 16 residues. CDR3 sequence reads: CASSSGGASFGSPLHF. In nucleotides, the CDR3 is TGTGCCAGCAGTTCGGGGGGCGCGAGTTTCGGTTCACCCCTCCACTTT.

Points on this clonotype: This sequence may be a read error, since a much larger clone differs from it by one base. The limits of the CDR3 on the DNA are not certain, so only TCRdb's listed CDR3 is given. V gene TRBV7-2 combines with J gene TRBJ1-1; the D call in the table, TRBD1, was not verified against the DNA. The CDR3 sequence runs 14 residues, both termini included. Germline assignment: CDR1 SGHTA and CDR2 FQGNSA. CDR3 loop: CASSFGRGSTEDFF.

This clonotype was recorded at least ten times. The gene calls are TRBV7-2 and TRBJ2-2; no definite D call. Trimming left V 2 bases short and J 6 bases short, with 13 bases between. The CDR3 has 15 residues. In germline, CDR1 is SGHTA, CDR2 FQGNSA. The CDR3 nucleotides are TGTGCCAGCAGCTTAATATTCGGCGTTTCCGGGGAGCTGTTTTTT. Amino acid sequence: CASSLIFGVSGELFF.

The chain is built from TRBV20-1 and TRBJ1-2; the D is unclear. There are 9 residues in the CDR3. CDR1 is DFQATT and CDR2 is SNEGSKA in the germline V gene (reference sequence). The V end lost 5 bases, the J end lost 7 bases, and 5 bases lay between the germline ends. The CDR3 sequence: CSAGSGYTF. The CDR3 nucleotides read TGCAGTGCTGGCAGTGGCTACACCTTC.

This clonotype was seen a handful of times. The rearrangement links TRBV20-1 to TRBJ1-4; TRBD1 aligns across 8 bases. This CDR3 spans 15 amino acids. Germline V CDR1 and CDR2: DFQATT, SNEGSKA (reference sequence). V shed 6 bases and J 8 bases; nucleotides not matched to a gene: 14. CDR3 sequence: CSAPSQGQVDEKLFF. CDR3 nucleotides: TGCAGTGCCCCGAGCCAGGGACAGGTGGACGAAAAACTGTTTTTT.

This clonotype was observed at least ten times. V is TRBV7-8 and J is TRBJ1-5; D is ambiguous. The CDR3 extends over 17 amino acids. The V end lost 1 base, the J end lost 2 bases, and 15 bases lay between the germline ends. Germline assignment: CDR1 SGHVS and CDR2 FQNEAQ. As DNA, the CDR3 is TGTGCCAGCAGCTTAGGGCAAACCGTACCGCGCAATCAGCCCCAGCATTTT. It specifies CASSLGQTVPRNQPQHF.

This clonotype was detected only a few times. V is TRBV2 and J is TRBJ1-1; D perhaps matches TRBD1 (5 bases). Trimming cost V 4 bases and J 3 bases, with 9 bases left between them. The germline CDR1 and CDR2 sequences are SNHLY and FYNNEI. CDR3 length equals 13 residues. The CDR3 loop is CASSGQPYTEAFF. In DNA, the CDR3 is TGTGCCAGCAGTGGACAGCCTTACACTGAAGCTTTCTTT. Full variable domain (remainder filled in from reference TRBV2 and TRBJ1-1): EPEVTQTPSHQVTQMGQEVILRCVPISNHLYFYWYRQILGQKVEFLVSFYNNEISEKSEIFDDQFSVERPDGSNFTLKIRSTKLEDSAMYFCASSGQPYTEAFFGQGTRLTVV.

The chain has TRBV25-1 and TRBJ2-5; 11 bases are shared with TRBD2. The CDR3 runs 14 residues. The germline V gene encodes CDR1 MGHDK and CDR2 SYGVNS. J was trimmed by 4 bases and V by 5 bases; bases with no gene match: 3. The CDR3 DNA reads as TGTGCCAGCAGTCTAGCGGGGGGCGTAGAGACCCAGTACTTC. Its translation is CASSLAGGVETQYF.

V and J are TRBV10-2 and TRBJ1-3; tentative D call: TRBD1 (6 bases). Germline loops: CDR1 WSHSY, CDR2 SAAADI. The CDR3 spans 16 residues. Between the trimmed V and J ends, which lost 6 bases and 0 bases, there was a span of 15 bases. CDR3 DNA: TGCGCCAGCAGAATAGCGGGGACAAACTCTGGAAACACCATATATTTT. Translated: CASRIAGTNSGNTIYF.

Remarks on this clonotype: Because it lacks the conserved phenylalanine or tryptophan at the end, this CDR3 is likely a read error. The J gene is TRBJ2-7, the V gene TRBV7-2; D is unresolved. V dropped 2 bases and J dropped 4 bases, with 3 bases sitting between them. Germline values: CDR1 SGHTA, CDR2 FQGNSA. CDR3 size: 11 residues. The CDR3 here is CASSLTYEQYL. The CDR3 DNA is TGTGCCAGCAGCTTAACGTACGAGCAGTACTTA.

This clonotype has more than one count but fewer than ten. The rearrangement links TRBV6-1 to TRBJ1-3; D unclear. V lost 0 bases to trimming and J lost 4 bases, with 13 bases between them. Germline CDR1 is MNHNS and CDR2 is SASEGT. CDR3 length: 16 residues. CDR3 sequence reads: CASSEASGTGGNTIYF. Here the CDR3 DNA reads TGTGCCAGCAGTGAAGCATCAGGAACCGGAGGAAACACCATATATTTT.

This clonotype was picked up a small number of times. The chain links TRBV12-3 or TRBV12-4 to TRBJ1-5, with D tentatively TRBD1 (5 bases). V shed 3 bases and J shed 2 bases, with 14 bases lying between them. The CDR3 sequence is 16 residues long. CDR3 DNA sequence: TGTGCCAGCAGTTTCGCGGGGGAGTACGGCAATCAGCCCCAGCATTTT. Translated, it gives CASSFAGEYGNQPQHF.

Turning to this clonotype: Possible read error: a much larger clone is one base away. J is TRBJ1-1 and V is TRBV7-4; 8 nucleotides align to TRBD1. Germline V gene lookup returns CDR1 SGHVT and CDR2 SQSDAQ. The CDR3 consists of 15 residues. The CDR3: CASSPRTGMNTVAFF. The CDR3 region has the DNA TGTGCCAGCAGCCCCCGGACAGGGATGAACACTGTAGCTTTCTTT.